The T cell receptor beta chain under discussion was sequenced for a study of cytomegalovirus exposure and HLA in healthy donors. Findings and limits, study-wide: First-cohort TCR clusters were later found to tend to co-occur in the roughly 110 validation repertoires. With high specificity and sensitivity, the classifier reportedly diagnosed cytomegalovirus status.

On this clone itself: What it recognizes is unknown.

Some clones are missing from TCRdb's copy, which holds only in-frame ones; the method was immunoSEQ multiplex PCR. The sample includes some 250,000 clones, 90% of them seen just once. The donors were in the 120-subject validation cohort, distinct from the roughly 600-subject first cohort. The sequence was collected from a woman between 18 and 30 years old in good health and CMV-seronegative. Material for sequencing was PBMCs.

CDR3 DNA sequence: TGTGCCAGCATAATACAGGGTAGCAATCAGCCCCAGCATTTT. It specifies CASIIQGSNQPQHF. The chain couples TRBV28 to TRBJ1-5, with TRBD1 as a possible D gene (6 bases). Trimming took 7 bases from V and 0 from J, leaving 10 bases between them. Germline lookup yields CDR1 MDHEN and CDR2 SYDVKM. This CDR3 has 14 amino acids.